This TCR beta chain was retrieved from a study of identical twins. Study-level points and caveats: Cross-sectional statistics underpinned the conclusions; the same donors were not followed. With monozygotic twins, out-of-frame TCR alpha sharing exceeded what models estimated.

A universal primer site arose from template switching, and cDNA bore unique molecular identifiers. TCRdb re-called the 5' RACE reads with MiXCR, one entry per CDR3 protein. The sample lists hundreds of thousands of distinct CDR3 sequences; around 6% were seen once. CDR3 length: 13 residues. Germline values: CDR1 MNHEY, CDR2 SMNVEV (reference sequence). V was clipped by 2 bases and J by 6 bases, with 8 bases between them. The table lists this clonotype with a few counts. Antigen unknown. Specimen: naive T cells sorted from blood. J is TRBJ1-5 and V is TRBV27, with D uncertain. This clonotype was sampled from a man between 18 and 35 years old in good health. The CDR3 region has the DNA TGTGCCAGCAGTTTAATATTAGGTCAGCCCCAGCATTTT. This encodes CASSLILGQPQHF.